These 27 T cell receptor beta chains were all obtained from the same sample, sequenced in a study of blood T cell repertoires in COVID-19. Clones were read by immunoSEQ multiplex PCR, and TCRdb kept only the in-frame ones, dropping some. The sample yields 250,000 to 350,000 clones, about nine tenths seen once. The specimen sequenced was peripheral blood. Receptor source: a young man with active or convalescent COVID-19.

The chain uses TRBV27 and TRBJ2-7, with 9 positions matching TRBD2. The V segment lost 6 bases and the J segment 3 bases; nucleotides outside the gene matches: 9. CDR1 is MNHEY, CDR2 SMNVEV, per germline (reference sequence). The CDR3 loop spans 15 amino acids. CDR3 loop: CASSSPGTSHYEQYF. CDR3 DNA: TGTGCCAGCAGCTCGCCCGGGACTAGCCACTACGAGCAGTACTTC.

The chain recombines TRBV29-1 with TRBJ2-3; TRBD2 matches at 7 bases. The V gene's germline CDR1 is SQVTM and CDR2 ANQGSEA. The CDR3 runs 12 residues. Trimming took 7 bases from V and 2 from J; bases not matched to a gene: 3. The CDR3 DNA reads TGCAGCGGACGGGAGGCCACAGATACGCAGTATTTT. It encodes CSGREATDTQYF.

The chain has TRBV5-1 and TRBJ2-1, with 11 bases fitting TRBD1. V lost 0 bases to trimming and J lost 0 bases; unmatched junction nucleotides: 11. Germline assignment: CDR1 SGHRS and CDR2 YFSETQ. The CDR3 is 20 residues long. The CDR3 DNA is TGCGCCAGCAGCTTGGCACAGGACAGGGGGCTGGTAAGCTCCTACAATGAGCAGTTCTTC. This sequence encodes CASSLAQDRGLVSSYNEQFF.

V gene TRBV5-1 combines with J gene TRBJ2-1, with 8 bases aligning to TRBD2. The CDR3 length is 15 residues. Germline CDR1 is SGHRS and CDR2 is YFSETQ. Trimming cost V 4 bases and J 6 bases; bases outside gene matches: 9. The CDR3 sequence: CASSLSTSASNEQFF. CDR3 DNA: TGCGCCAGCAGCCTCTCGACTAGCGCCAGCAATGAGCAGTTCTTC.

About this clone: Additional DNA sequences in this sample encode the identical CDR3. The chain links TRBV5-1 to TRBJ2-7, with a possible D match to TRBD2 (5 bases). CDR3 length: 12 residues. Per germline, CDR1 SGHRS and CDR2 YFSETQ. Trimming left V 4 bases short and J 0 bases short, with 5 bases between. The CDR3 is CASSRDSYEQYF. CDR3 sequence (DNA): TGCGCCAGCAGCCGGGACTCCTACGAGCAGTACTTC. Using reference TRBV5-1 and TRBJ2-7 for the parts outside the CDR3, the full variable domain is KAGVTQTPRYLIKTRGQQVTLSCSPISGHRSVSWYQQTPGQGLQFLFEYFSETQRNKGNFPGRFSGRQFSNSRSEMNVSTLELGDSALYLCASSRDSYEQYFGPGTRLTVT.

The chain joins TRBV3-1 (or the pseudogene TRBV3-2) to TRBJ1-1; a possible D gene is TRBD1 (5 bases). Trimming shortened V by 6 bases and J by 0 bases, and 8 bases separated the two germline ends. This CDR3 region has 13 residues. Germline V gene data show CDR1 as LGHDT and CDR2 as YNNKEL (reference sequence). The CDR3 DNA sequence: TGTGCCAGCAGGCAGACAGTGAACACTGAAGCTTTCTTT. This sequence encodes CASRQTVNTEAFF.

The genes are TRBV5-1 and TRBJ2-1, with TRBD2 as a possible D gene (6 bases). In germline, CDR1 is SGHRS, CDR2 YFSETQ. V shed 0 bases and J shed 0 bases, with 13 bases lying between them. The CDR3 sequence is 17 residues long. In DNA, the CDR3 is TGCGCCAGCAGCTTGGGGGACTCCCCGAGCTCCTACAATGAGCAGTTCTTC. This translates into CASSLGDSPSSYNEQFF.

This rearrangement joins TRBV29-1 to TRBJ1-2; D gene ambiguous. Germline CDR1 reads SQVTM; CDR2 reads ANQGSEA. This CDR3 contains 13 residues. V was trimmed by 3 bases and J by 0 bases, leaving 8 bases between them. CDR3: CSVDARSNYGYTF. CDR3 DNA sequence: TGCAGCGTTGATGCCAGGTCTAACTATGGCTACACCTTC.

V usage is TRBV3-1 (or the pseudogene TRBV3-2) and J usage is TRBJ1-1; 7 bases are shared with TRBD1. V lost 5 bases to trimming and J lost 5 bases; unmatched junction nucleotides: 17. CDR1 and CDR2 (germline): LGHDT, YNNKEL (reference sequence). This CDR3 is 17 amino acids long. The CDR3 loop reads CASSSRDSFICGTEAFF. CDR3 nucleotide sequence: TGTGCCAGCAGCTCCCGGGACAGCTTTATTTGCGGGACTGAAGCTTTCTTT.

The V call is TRBV29-1, the J call TRBJ2-3; D is perhaps TRBD1 (6 bases). Trimming cost V 7 bases and J 2 bases, with 13 bases left between them. The germline gives CDR1 SQVTM, CDR2 ANQGSEA. The CDR3 is 13 residues long. CDR3 region: CSDLGQLTDTQYF. CDR3 coding DNA: TGCAGCGACCTAGGACAGCTCACAGATACGCAGTATTTT.

The chain joins TRBV3-1 (or the pseudogene TRBV3-2) to TRBJ2-5; a weak D match, TRBD1 (5 bases). Germline assignment: CDR1 LGHDT and CDR2 YNNKEL (reference sequence). V gave up 0 bases and J gave up 4 bases, with 12 bases separating them. The CDR3 runs 15 residues. This chain's CDR3 is CASSQDTGRVETQYF. The CDR3 nucleotides are TGTGCCAGCAGCCAAGATACAGGAAGGGTAGAGACCCAGTACTTC.

The chain joins TRBV4-1 to TRBJ1-4; D unresolved. The CDR3 length is 16 residues. Deletions cut 1 base from V and 8 bases from J, with 17 bases between. Germline V gives CDR1 MGHRA, CDR2 YSYEKL. This chain's CDR3 is CASSQVTGRGEEKLFF. The CDR3 nucleotides are TGCGCCAGCAGCCAAGTAACGGGTCGGGGTGAAGAAAAACTGTTTTTT.

The chain recombines TRBV10-2 with TRBJ2-1, with a tentative D call TRBD1 (6 bases). Per the germline V gene, CDR1 is WSHSY and CDR2 is SAAADI. The CDR3 runs 14 residues. The V end lost 3 bases, the J end lost 8 bases, and 14 bases lay between the germline ends. The CDR3 nucleotides read TGCGCCAGCAGTGAAGGCGCAGGGGATTATGAGCAGTTCTTC. Its protein is CASSEGAGDYEQFF.

The genes are TRBV2 and TRBJ2-7, with D possibly TRBD1 on 5 matching bases. Germline V gene sequence: CDR1 SNHLY, CDR2 FYNNEI. V was cut by 4 bases and J by 4 bases, with 11 bases left in between. This CDR3 comprises 13 residues. In nucleotides, the CDR3 is TGTGCCAGCAGTGTAGGCCGGACATACGAGCAGTACTTC. Translation: CASSVGRTYEQYF.

The V gene is TRBV5-5, the J gene TRBJ1-2; a possible D gene is TRBD1 (5 bases). V lost 0 bases, J lost 2 bases, and 11 bases lay in between. The CDR3 runs to 15 residues. The germline V gene encodes CDR1 SGHKS and CDR2 YYEKEE (reference sequence). CDR3 residues: CASSLVGAGNYGYTF. CDR3 nucleotides: TGTGCCAGCAGCTTGGTAGGGGCGGGAAACTATGGCTACACCTTC.

The chain joins TRBV11-3 to TRBJ2-2, with D possibly matching TRBD1 (5 bases). V lost 4 bases and J lost 6, with 15 bases in between. CDR3 size: 15 residues. Germline V CDR1 and CDR2: SGHNT, YENEEA. CDR3 coding DNA: TGTGCCAGCAGCTCAGGGCTTTTAGCAGCCGGGGAGCTGTTTTTT. Protein: CASSSGLLAAGELFF. Complete variable domain (other parts from reference TRBV11-3 and TRBJ2-2): EAGVVQSPRYKIIEKKQPVAFWCNPISGHNTLYWYLQNLGQGPELLIRYENEEAVDDSQLPKDRFSAERLKGVDSTLKIQPAELGDSAVYLCASSSGLLAAGELFFGEGSRLTVL.

J is TRBJ1-1 and V is TRBV27, with unresolved D. Germline CDR1 MNHEY, CDR2 SMNVEV (reference sequence). The CDR3 contains 16 residues. Trimming took 3 bases from V and 8 from J, leaving 22 bases between them. The CDR3: CASSFSDVGVPSEAFF. Here the CDR3 DNA reads TGTGCCAGCAGTTTTAGCGACGTCGGGGTGCCCTCGGAAGCTTTCTTT.

This clone was observed a single time. This sequence joins TRBV5-1 and TRBJ1-2, with 9 nucleotides matching TRBD1. This CDR3 spans 17 amino acids. The germline V gene encodes CDR1 SGHRS and CDR2 YFSETQ. Germline trimming cut 5 bases from V and 0 bases from J; bases unmatched to any gene: 11. The CDR3 DNA reads as TGCGCCAGCAGTCTCACCGGGACAGGGCAAACTAACTATGGCTACACCTTC. Translation: CASSLTGTGQTNYGYTF.

The chain combines TRBV7-9 with TRBJ1-3, with D tentatively TRBD1 (5 bases). The CDR3 runs 15 residues. V was pared by 5 bases and J by 2 bases, with 13 bases between. Germline loops: CDR1 SEHNR, CDR2 FQNEAQ (reference sequence). The CDR3 protein is CASSLRRGTGNTIYF. The DNA of the CDR3 is TGTGCCAGCAGCCTAAGAAGGGGAACTGGAAACACCATATATTTT.

V gene TRBV5-1 combines with J gene TRBJ2-7, with 8 bases identical to TRBD1. V gave up 0 bases and J gave up 7 bases; unmatched junction bases: 3. The CDR3 has 13 amino acids. From germline, CDR1 is SGHRS and CDR2 YFSETQ. For the CDR3, the DNA is TGCGCCAGCAGCTTGGTGAGACAGGGGGAGCAGTACTTC. Its translation: CASSLVRQGEQYF.

The V and J genes are TRBV6-1 and TRBJ1-2; tentatively, D is TRBD1 (6 bases). The CDR3 consists of 15 residues. The V gene's germline CDR1 is MNHNS and CDR2 SASEGT. Deletions cut 0 bases from V and 5 bases from J, with 13 bases between. CDR3 loop: CASSEARGGSYGYTF. The CDR3 DNA follows: TGTGCCAGCAGTGAAGCGAGAGGGGGTTCATATGGCTACACCTTC.

The chain couples TRBV7-6 to TRBJ2-5, with D possibly being TRBD2 (6 bases). CDR3 size: 13 residues. The germline V and J ends were trimmed by 6 bases and 5 bases, with 13 bases remaining between them. Germline V gene lookup returns CDR1 SGHVS and CDR2 FNYEAQ. In DNA, the CDR3 is TGTGCCAGCAGGGAGGGATTAGGGGAGACCCAGTACTTC. Amino acid sequence: CASREGLGETQYF.

The V gene is TRBV27, the J gene TRBJ2-3; 7 positions match TRBD2. The CDR3 has 16 amino acids. V lost 6 bases to trimming and J lost 6 bases; unmatched junction nucleotides: 15. Germline lookup yields CDR1 MNHEY and CDR2 SMNVEV (reference sequence). In DNA form, the CDR3 reads TGTGCCAGCAGCCCATCCAGGACTAGGGCCGGTGATACGCAGTATTTT. Translated: CASSPSRTRAGDTQYF.

The rearrangement joins TRBV4-1 to TRBJ1-1; 7 bases are shared with TRBD1. V was pared by 1 base and J by 8 bases, with 4 bases of the junction left unmatched. The CDR3 runs 13 residues. Per the germline V gene, CDR1 is MGHRA and CDR2 is YSYEKL. CDR3 region: CASSQVRGVEAFF. The CDR3 DNA reads as TGCGCCAGCAGCCAAGTCAGGGGGGTGGAAGCTTTCTTT.

The J gene is TRBJ2-1, the V gene TRBV10-2; 9 bases align to TRBD2. CDR3 length: 15 residues. With 3 bases clipped from V and 5 bases from J, the junction kept 5 bases outside the gene matches. Germline V CDR1 and CDR2: WSHSY, SAAADI. CDR3 amino acids: CASSEPGLADNEQFF. CDR3 nucleotide sequence: TGCGCCAGCAGTGAACCGGGACTAGCAGACAATGAGCAGTTCTTC.

This sequence joins TRBV6-4 and TRBJ1-2, with a possible D match to TRBD1 (5 bases). The CDR3 is 13 residues long. V gave up 6 bases and J gave up 7 bases, with 15 bases separating them. Germline CDR1 reads MRHNA; CDR2 reads SNTAGT. The CDR3 here is CASSGPDRTGYTF. In nucleotides, the CDR3 is TGTGCCAGCAGCGGACCCGACAGAACTGGCTACACCTTC.

In DNA form, the CDR3 reads TGTGCCAGCAGCCCCCAGCGGGAGACCCAGTACTTC. This encodes CASSPQRETQYF. V is TRBV11-2 and J is TRBJ2-5, with D perhaps matching TRBD2 (5 bases). V was trimmed by 5 bases and J by 5 bases, leaving 9 bases between them. This CDR3 comprises 12 residues. CDR1 is SGHAT, CDR2 FQNNGV, per germline.